Here is one TCR beta chain with its context. The antigen is undetermined. CDR3 length equals 15 residues. The junction had 7 bases not matched to a gene; V was cut back by 4 bases and J by 7 bases. The germline gives CDR1 ENHRY, CDR2 SYGVKD. The data stem from a study of T cell responses to AZD1222 COVID-19 vaccine. Sequencing was performed with immunoSEQ multiplex PCR; in TCRdb, only in-frame clones are kept and a portion is missing. This sample has 25,000 to 30,000 clones; under 90% occur once, and the top ten carry 1.3%. Study results and limitations: Regions left unmutated in variants are reportedly the target of nearly half of spike-specific TCRs. It was only a handful of AZD1222 recipients who were seropositive at baseline. The donor group comprised mostly white British people and more females; the analysis possibly underestimated clonal diversity. Spike was spanned by vaccine-associated CD4 TCRs, which were dominant at 160-218 and 743-854.

The gene calls are TRBV10-3 and TRBJ1-3, with 10 bases lining up with TRBD1. Sequencing used peripheral blood, obtained on day 0 of AZD1222 vaccination. This clonotype originated in an adult in good health. DNA of the CDR3: TGTGCCATCAGTGCCCCCGGGACAGGGGCGAACACCATATATTTT. Amino acid sequence: CAISAPGTGANTIYF.